This TCR beta chain was sequenced in a study of shared T cell receptors in the human thymus. V gave up 6 bases and J gave up 6 bases; unmatched junction bases: 4. Germline assignment: CDR1 ENHRY and CDR2 SYGVKD. CDR3 length: 13 amino acids. Here immunoSEQ multiplex PCR was the method, and the copy in TCRdb shows in-frame clones only, minus some. The sample lists 650,000 to 950,000 clones; approximately 83% were seen once. Separately, the same data were catalogued under a study of human thymus T cells.

The source material was thymocytes. The TCR comes from a girl less than two years old with a congenital heart defect. The rearrangement uses TRBV10-3 and TRBJ1-5, with 8 positions matching TRBD1. CDR3 bases: TGTGCCATCAGCGCAGGGGGCTGTCAGCCCCAGCATTTT. Protein: CAISAGGCQPQHF.